Presented here are 4 T cell receptor beta chains from one specimen sequenced in a study of T-cell memory formation after mild COVID-19. TCRdb analysed the 5' RACE reads with MiXCR anew, one entry per CDR3 protein. The data show around 140,000 distinct CDR3 sequences, roughly 6.3% seen once. The sample taken for sequencing was PBMCs or a T cell subset sorted from them (not recorded which). These receptors were collected from an adult woman who had mild COVID-19 (a few samples of this study predate the infection). Cell type and time point are not known.

This clonotype was detected many times. V and J are TRBV7-9 and TRBJ1-1; no clear D gene. Germline-derived CDR1 and CDR2 are SEHNR and FQNEAQ (reference sequence). The CDR3 runs 13 residues. With 5 bases removed from V and 5 bases from J, the gap between germline ends came to 12 bases. The CDR3 protein is CASSPQVDTEAFF. Here the CDR3 DNA reads TGTGCCAGCAGCCCTCAGGTGGATACTGAAGCTTTCTTT.

This clonotype was observed a handful of times. The chain combines TRBV7-8 with TRBJ2-7; the D gene could be TRBD1 or TRBD2 (6 bases each). The CDR3 totals 20 residues. Germline V gene lookup returns CDR1 SGHVS and CDR2 FQNEAQ. Between the trimmed V and J ends, which lost 7 bases and 2 bases, there was a span of 33 bases. The CDR3 reads CASTTERRGAARDKAYEQYF. CDR3 nucleotide sequence: TGTGCCAGCACCACGGAGAGGAGGGGTGCAGCCAGGGACAAAGCCTACGAGCAGTACTTC.

The chain joins TRBV12-3 or TRBV12-4 to TRBJ2-7; D may be TRBD2 (5 bases). This CDR3 region has 12 residues. Trimming removed 6 bases from V and 6 bases from J, with 12 bases in between. In nucleotides, the CDR3 is TGTGCCAGCAGGGTGGACTTTCGCGAGCAGTACTTC. Amino acids: CASRVDFREQYF.

This clonotype was counted only a few times. The chain combines TRBV14 with TRBJ1-2; unclear D gene. CDR3 size: 13 residues. CDR1 is SGHDN, CDR2 FVKESK, per germline. V shed 1 base and J shed 3 bases, with 6 bases lying between them. The CDR3 nucleotides read TGTGCCAGCAGCCAAGTTTTGCACTATGGCTACACCTTC. Translating it yields CASSQVLHYGYTF. Drawing the rest from reference TRBV14 and TRBJ1-2, the complete variable domain is EAGVTQFPSHSVIEKGQTVTLRCDPISGHDNLYWYRRVMGKEIKFLLHFVKESKQDESGMPNNRFLAERTGGTYSTLKVQPAELEDSGVYFCASSQVLHYGYTFGSGTRLTVV.